The clone carrying this T cell receptor (beta chain) was seen a single time. Its antigen is as yet unknown. These data originate in a study of Ad26.COV2.S vaccination and SARS-CoV-2 variants. Generated by immunoSEQ multiplex PCR, the TCRdb table keeps only in-frame clones and is missing some. Altogether approximately 300,000 clones are present, 85% to 90% being singletons, with the ten largest covering 1.5% to 2.5%. Looked up from germline, CDR1 is SGHRS and CDR2 is YFSETQ. The CDR3 is 17 amino acids. V dropped 0 bases and J dropped 0; count of bases not matched to a gene: 6. Study conclusions and caveats: Vaccine recipients surpassed placebo recipients in spike-specific TCR breadth.

Treatment meaning: roughly 19 received Ad26.COV2.S at low or high dose, single or two shots; roughly 5 received placebo; per-sample allocation not given. Samples were taken on day 63 after the first vaccine or placebo injection. The chain links TRBV5-1 to TRBJ1-2; 9 bases fit TRBD1. This sample comprised peripheral blood, obtained in a trial of Ad26.COV2.S vaccine versus placebo. The source is a person between 18 and 60 years old who received the Ad26.COV2.S COVID-19 vaccine or a placebo. This CDR3 reads CASSLANGTGTNYGYTF. The CDR3 region has the DNA TGCGCCAGCAGCTTGGCCAACGGGACAGGGACTAACTATGGCTACACCTTC.